A single sample is the source of the 10 T cell receptor beta chains below, sequenced in a study of OX40 agonist ivuxolimab in advanced cancers. The repertoire was sequenced with immunoSEQ multiplex PCR; TCRdb's copy has only in-frame clones and lacks some. The sample consists of over 65,000 clones, roughly four fifths of them appearing once. Sequenced material: CD4+ or CD8+ T cells sorted from blood, taken in a trial of the OX40 agonist ivuxolimab. The receptor source for this set is an adult with an advanced solid tumor such as melanoma, head and neck, liver or kidney cancer.

V is TRBV6-5 and J is TRBJ1-2; D gene unclear. Germline CDR1 and CDR2: MNHEY and SVGAGI. The ends were cut back, 3 bases at V and 0 bases at J, with 8 bases in the middle. The CDR3 consists of 14 residues. The DNA of the CDR3 is TGTGCCAGCAGTTATGGGCCAGCTAACTATGGCTACACCTTC. This encodes CASSYGPANYGYTF.

The CDR3 sequence: CASRADRGASSYNSPLHF. Written as DNA, the CDR3 is TGTGCCAGCAGGGCGGACAGGGGGGCCAGCTCCTATAATTCACCCCTCCACTTT. The chain recombines TRBV2 with TRBJ1-6, with 10 positions matching TRBD1. Germline V lookup: CDR1 SNHLY, CDR2 FYNNEI. After removal of 6 bases from V and 0 bases from J, the junction contained 8 bases not matched to a gene. This CDR3 is 18 amino acids long.

This clone was counted once. CDR3 bases: TGCGCCAGCAGCGAGGGGTCCTATGGCTACACCTTC. This sequence encodes CASSEGSYGYTF. This rearrangement joins TRBV5-1 to TRBJ1-2; D is perhaps TRBD1 (5 bases). This CDR3 comprises 12 residues. Per germline, CDR1 SGHRS and CDR2 YFSETQ. The germline V and J ends were trimmed by 4 bases and 4 bases, with 8 bases remaining between them.

The chain has TRBV2 and TRBJ2-5, with 7 bases matching TRBD1. CDR1 and CDR2 from the germline V gene are SNHLY and FYNNEI. The junction had 7 bases not matched to a gene; V was cut back by 7 bases and J by 2 bases. This CDR3 is 14 amino acids long. Here the CDR3 DNA reads TGTGCCAGCACTAAATCGGACAGGCAAGAGACCCAGTACTTC. Amino acid sequence: CASTKSDRQETQYF.

This clone has more than one count but fewer than ten. The chain has TRBV7-2 and TRBJ2-7; D unclear. The germline V gene has CDR1 SGHTA and CDR2 FQGNSA. V was cut by 1 base and J by 6 bases, with 13 bases left in between. The CDR3 spans 14 residues. CDR3 in DNA: TGTGCCAGCAGCTTAGTCCCGACTCTGGGCGAGCAGTACTTC. This translates into CASSLVPTLGEQYF. Full variable domain (missing parts from reference TRBV7-2 and TRBJ2-7): GAGVSQSPSNKVTEKGKDVELRCDPISGHTALYWYRQSLGQGLEFLIYFQGNSAPDKSGLPSDRFSAERTGGSVSTLTIQRTQQEDSAVYLCASSLVPTLGEQYFGPGTRLTVT.

The V gene is TRBV28, the J gene TRBJ2-3; 10 bases fit TRBD2. This CDR3 spans 14 amino acids. Losses at the gene ends were 2 bases for V and 4 bases for J; bases not matched to a gene: 0. Germline V gene sequence: CDR1 MDHEN, CDR2 SYDVKM. The CDR3 nucleotides are TGTGCCAGCAGTTTACTAGCGGGGGCAGATACGCAGTATTTT. Protein: CASSLLAGADTQYF.

The chain uses TRBV5-1 and TRBJ1-4; D not resolved. Trimming left V 0 bases short and J 6 bases short, with 9 bases between. The CDR3 sequence is 14 residues long. CDR1 and CDR2 (germline): SGHRS, YFSETQ. This chain's CDR3 is CASSLVGRDEKLFF. DNA of the CDR3: TGCGCCAGCAGCTTGGTGGGTAGGGATGAAAAACTGTTTTTT.

The V gene is TRBV9, the J gene TRBJ2-1, with 13 bases identical to TRBD2. Germline assignment: CDR1 SGDLS and CDR2 YYNGEE. J gave up 5 bases and V 2 bases, and 1 base lay outside the gene matches. This CDR3 has 15 residues. Here the CDR3 reads CASSVGLAGNNEQFF. As DNA, the CDR3 is TGTGCCAGCAGCGTGGGACTAGCGGGGAACAATGAGCAGTTCTTC.

This clone showed up just once. The rearrangement joins TRBV7-8 to TRBJ2-1, with TRBD1 matching over 8 bases. The V and J ends lost 1 base and 7 bases, in that order; junction bases with no gene match: 6. Germline-derived CDR1 and CDR2 are SGHVS and FQNEAQ. CDR3 size: 15 residues. This CDR3 is CASSLGAGGLNEQFF. The CDR3 DNA reads TGTGCCAGCAGCTTAGGAGCAGGGGGCTTAAATGAGCAGTTCTTC.

The J gene is TRBJ1-2, the V gene TRBV7-9; D unresolved. Germline-derived CDR1 and CDR2 are SEHNR and FQNEAQ (reference sequence). The CDR3 contains 16 residues. The ends were cut back, 1 base at V and 0 bases at J, with 12 bases in the middle. The chain's CDR3 is CASSLGLGRTNYGYTF. The DNA of the CDR3 is TGTGCCAGCAGCTTAGGCTTAGGCCGAACTAACTATGGCTACACCTTC. Filled out from reference TRBV7-9 and TRBJ1-2, the complete variable domain reads DTGVSQNPRHKITKRGQNVTFRCDPISEHNRLYWYRQTLGQGPEFLTYFQNEAQLEKSRLLSDRFSAERPKGSFSTLEIQRTEQGDSAMYLCASSLGLGRTNYGYTFGSGTRLTVV.